This TCR beta chain was captured by sequencing in a study of CD8 T cells in Susac syndrome. Random hexamers primed reverse transcription of 0.5 to 1 ug RNA. A multiplex approach, immunoSEQ multiplex PCR, amplified TCR beta CDR3 across 54 Vbeta and 13 Jbeta. TCRdb called the immunoSEQ multiplex PCR reads again in MiXCR, with one record for every CDR3 protein. This sample has roughly 180,000 distinct CDR3 sequences, with approximately 95% found just once. This clonotype appeared a single time. The TCR comes from a human donor in good health. Sequenced: CD4+ T cells from PBMCs.

The CDR3 region is CSVFPLKTGPNTEAFF. CDR3 DNA sequence: TGCAGCGTTTTCCCTTTGAAGACAGGGCCGAACACTGAAGCTTTCTTT. The chain joins TRBV29-1 to TRBJ1-1; 7 bases fit TRBD1. V lost 5 bases and J lost 1; bases outside the gene matches: 13. This CDR3 has 16 residues. Germline-derived CDR1 and CDR2 are SQVTM and ANQGSEA.